Following are 13 T cell receptor beta chains from one sample sequenced in a study of OX40 agonist ivuxolimab in advanced cancers. The method was immunoSEQ multiplex PCR; TCRdb's version includes in-frame clones alone and lacks a portion of them. The sample lists about 79,000 clones, roughly 87% occurring once. Sequences were derived from CD4+ or CD8+ T cells sorted from blood, sampled in a trial of the OX40 agonist ivuxolimab. All receptors come from an adult with an advanced solid tumor such as melanoma, head and neck, liver or kidney cancer.

V usage is TRBV19 and J usage is TRBJ1-2, with 8 bases lining up with TRBD1. This CDR3 comprises 14 residues. Germline values: CDR1 LNHDA, CDR2 SQIVND (reference sequence). The V and J ends lost 5 bases and 0 bases, in that order; junction bases with no gene match: 2. For the CDR3, the DNA is TGTGCCAGTAGTCAGGGGGCCGCTAACTATGGCTACACCTTC. It codes for CASSQGAANYGYTF. Full variable domain (rest looked up from reference TRBV19 and TRBJ1-2): DGGITQSPKYLFRKEGQNVTLSCEQNLNHDAMYWYRQDPGQGLRLIYYSQIVNDFQKGDIAEGYSVSREKKESFPLTVTSAQKNPTAFYLCASSQGAANYGYTFGSGTRLTVV.

The chain has TRBV5-1 and TRBJ1-4, with D hard to call. Between the trimmed V and J ends, which lost 2 bases and 7 bases, there was a span of 12 bases. Germline V gives CDR1 SGHRS, CDR2 YFSETQ. The CDR3 loop spans 14 amino acids. The CDR3 DNA reads as TGCGCCAGCAGCTTTGACCCGGAGGGTGAAAAACTGTTTTTT. It encodes CASSFDPEGEKLFF.

The genes are TRBV6-6 and TRBJ2-3; 7 nucleotides agree with TRBD2. V was pared by 7 bases and J by 5 bases, with 9 bases of the junction left unmatched. Germline V gives CDR1 MNHNY, CDR2 SVGAGI (reference sequence). The CDR3 contains 14 residues. The CDR3 loop reads CASTTGGFRDTQYF. As DNA, the CDR3 is TGTGCCAGCACCACGGGGGGTTTTAGAGATACGCAGTATTTT.

The chain recombines TRBV9 with TRBJ2-3; D is tentatively TRBD1 or TRBD2 (6 bases each). Trimming left V 0 bases short and J 3 bases short, with 11 bases between. The CDR3 is 15 residues long. From germline, CDR1 is SGDLS and CDR2 YYNGEE. In DNA form, the CDR3 reads TGTGCCAGCAGCGTAGGGGGGGCGCAAACAGATACGCAGTATTTT. Protein: CASSVGGAQTDTQYF.

The genes are TRBV9 and TRBJ1-2, with TRBD1 as a possible D gene (5 bases). V dropped 3 bases and J dropped 3 bases, with 15 bases sitting between them. Germline CDR1 SGDLS, CDR2 YYNGEE. This CDR3 is 15 amino acids long. CDR3 protein: CASSGGPGRDYGYTF. As DNA, the CDR3 is TGTGCCAGCAGCGGGGGACCGGGCCGGGACTATGGCTACACCTTC.

The gene calls are TRBV19 and TRBJ2-7; 8 nucleotides align to TRBD1. CDR1 and CDR2 from the germline V gene are LNHDA and SQIVND (reference sequence). With 8 bases clipped from V and 4 bases from J, the junction kept 13 bases outside the gene matches. This CDR3 has 15 residues. CDR3 nucleotides: TGTGCCAGTGCCGAAGGGGCAGGGGGCGGTTACGAGCAGTACTTC. Translating gives CASAEGAGGGYEQYF.

This chain connects TRBV6-1 to TRBJ1-5; D call uncertain. Germline assignment: CDR1 MNHNS and CDR2 SASEGT. V shed 3 bases and J shed 6 bases, with 12 bases lying between them. The CDR3 spans 14 residues. Written as DNA, the CDR3 is TGTGCCAGCAGTGACCTAGGGTTGGCTCAGCCCCAGCATTTT. Its protein product is CASSDLGLAQPQHF.

In DNA, the CDR3 is TGTGCCAGCAGTTACTTTCGCCGCGCGGAGACCCAGTACTTC. Encoded protein: CASSYFRRAETQYF. V is TRBV6-5 and J is TRBJ2-5; D not resolved. V shed 1 base and J shed 5 bases, with 11 bases lying between them. The germline CDR1 and CDR2 sequences are MNHEY and SVGAGI. The CDR3 is 14 amino acids.

The rearrangement joins TRBV14 to TRBJ1-2; D perhaps matches TRBD1 (5 bases). The CDR3 runs to 13 residues. The V end was cut by 5 bases, the J end by 5 bases, with 12 bases between. Germline values: CDR1 SGHDN, CDR2 FVKESK. The CDR3 here is CASSFPRGYGYTF. The CDR3 DNA sequence: TGTGCCAGCAGCTTCCCCCGGGGGTATGGCTACACCTTC.

This chain connects TRBV14 to TRBJ2-7; unclear D gene. Germline CDR1 is SGHDN and CDR2 is FVKESK. Trimming took off 0 bases at V and 7 bases at J, with 7 bases between the two ends. This CDR3 is built from 12 residues. The CDR3 region is CASSQDFGEQYF. The CDR3 region has the DNA TGTGCCAGCAGCCAAGACTTCGGAGAGCAGTACTTC.

The chain has TRBV28 and TRBJ1-2; D remains unclear. The V end was cut by 6 bases, the J end by 7 bases, with 12 bases between. CDR1 and CDR2 (germline): MDHEN, SYDVKM. The CDR3 totals 12 residues. CDR3: CASRGAAGGYTF. CDR3 nucleotides: TGTGCCAGCAGGGGTGCGGCGGGTGGCTACACCTTC.

The chain has TRBV7-9 and TRBJ2-1; TRBD1 might be the D (6 bases). Germline V gene lookup returns CDR1 SEHNR and CDR2 FQNEAQ (reference sequence). Trimming shortened V by 7 bases and J by 4 bases, and 14 bases separated the two germline ends. The CDR3 has 14 amino acids. Here the CDR3 DNA reads TGTGCCAGCATTAGGAGACAGGCGTACAATGAGCAGTTCTTC. Translated: CASIRRQAYNEQFF.

The rearrangement joins TRBV27 to TRBJ1-1, with 10 bases that match TRBD1. CDR1 and CDR2 from the germline V gene are MNHEY and SMNVEV (reference sequence). This CDR3 region has 16 residues. With 2 bases clipped from V and 7 bases from J, the junction kept 10 bases outside the gene matches. The CDR3 sequence: CASSLIPGTGDGEAFF. The CDR3 DNA reads as TGTGCCAGCAGTTTAATTCCCGGGACAGGGGATGGTGAAGCTTTCTTT.